A selection of T cell receptor beta chains follows, all from one sample in a study of T cell changes during pregnancy in multiple sclerosis. Profiled with immunoSEQ multiplex PCR; TCRdb holds only in-frame clones, not every one. The table lists about 96,000 clones, about 92% of them singletons. Sample: peripheral blood, taken in the first trimester of pregnancy. These receptors all come from a female donor with multiple sclerosis, enrolled in a pregnancy study. CDR3s include the opening cysteine and the closing phenylalanine or tryptophan. Each record gives: D gene, J gene, V gene, clone size, CDR3 length, CDR3 protein, CDR3 DNA. A D gene is named only where the DNA matches it firmly. Not every row has a clone size; where given, it reads once, few, many or a size class.

D gene: -; J gene: TRBJ2-7; V gene: TRBV27; clone size: -; CDR3 length: 16; CDR3 protein: CASSQDWAGAVYEQYF; CDR3 DNA: TGTGCCAGCAGTCAGGACTGGGCGGGGGCGGTCTACGAGCAGTACTTC
D gene: TRBD1; J gene: TRBJ1-2; V gene: TRBV7-2; clone size: -; CDR3 length: 14; CDR3 protein: CASSLDRVLYGYTF; CDR3 DNA: TGTGCCAGCAGCTTGGACAGGGTCCTTTATGGCTACACCTTC
D gene: -; J gene: TRBJ1-1; V gene: TRBV6-5; clone size: once; CDR3 length: 12; CDR3 protein: CASSYKDSEAFF; CDR3 DNA: TGTGCCAGCAGTTACAAGGACAGTGAAGCTTTCTTT
D gene: -; J gene: TRBJ2-7; V gene: TRBV2; clone size: -; CDR3 length: 12; CDR3 protein: CASSESSYEQYF; CDR3 DNA: TGTGCCAGCAGTGAGAGCTCCTACGAGCAGTACTTC
D gene: -; J gene: TRBJ2-6; V gene: TRBV28; clone size: -; CDR3 length: 12; CDR3 protein: CASSTHTNVLTF; CDR3 DNA: TGTGCCAGCAGTACCCACACCAACGTCCTGACTTTC
D gene: TRBD1; J gene: TRBJ2-1; V gene: TRBV28; clone size: -; CDR3 length: 13; CDR3 protein: CASSSTGGREQFF; CDR3 DNA: TGTGCCAGCAGTTCCACAGGGGGCAGGGAGCAGTTCTTC
D gene: TRBD2; J gene: TRBJ2-1; V gene: TRBV9; clone size: -; CDR3 length: 17; CDR3 protein: CASGTSGSPLGYNEQFF; CDR3 DNA: TGTGCCAGCGGAACTAGCGGGAGCCCTTTGGGATACAATGAGCAGTTCTTC
D gene: -; J gene: TRBJ1-1; V gene: TRBV29-1; clone size: -; CDR3 length: 13; CDR3 protein: CSVQGRHRTEAFF; CDR3 DNA: TGCAGCGTCCAGGGGAGACATAGGACTGAAGCTTTCTTT
D gene: -; J gene: TRBJ2-2; V gene: TRBV2; clone size: -; CDR3 length: 15; CDR3 protein: CASSATGWQPGELFF; CDR3 DNA: TGTGCCAGCAGTGCTACCGGGTGGCAACCCGGGGAGCTGTTTTTT
D gene: -; J gene: TRBJ1-5; V gene: TRBV6-1; clone size: -; CDR3 length: 17; CDR3 protein: CASSEAPEGASNQPQHF; CDR3 DNA: TGTGCCAGCAGTGAAGCCCCTGAAGGGGCGAGCAATCAGCCCCAGCATTTT
D gene: TRBD2; J gene: TRBJ2-5; V gene: TRBV7-9; clone size: -; CDR3 length: 14; CDR3 protein: CASSSLAGAETQYF; CDR3 DNA: TGTGCCAGCAGCTCCCTAGCGGGAGCAGAGACCCAGTACTTC
D gene: -; J gene: TRBJ1-5; V gene: TRBV7-8; clone size: -; CDR3 length: 16; CDR3 protein: CASSLEQWSDNQPQHF; CDR3 DNA: TGTGCCAGCAGCTTAGAACAGTGGTCAGACAATCAGCCCCAGCATTTT
D gene: -; J gene: TRBJ2-1; V gene: TRBV5-6; clone size: -; CDR3 length: 12; CDR3 protein: CASSPGHLEQFF; CDR3 DNA: TGTGCCAGCAGCCCTGGACATTTAGAGCAGTTCTTC
D gene: TRBD1; J gene: TRBJ2-5; V gene: TRBV7-9; clone size: -; CDR3 length: 14; CDR3 protein: CASSSYRGQETQYF; CDR3 DNA: TGTGCCAGCAGCTCCTACAGGGGGCAAGAGACCCAGTACTTC
D gene: -; J gene: TRBJ2-7; V gene: TRBV28; clone size: once; CDR3 length: 12; CDR3 protein: CASSLLVSEQYF; CDR3 DNA: TGTGCCAGCAGTTTGTTAGTATCCGAGCAGTACTTC
D gene: -; J gene: TRBJ1-4; V gene: TRBV10-3; clone size: -; CDR3 length: 14; CDR3 protein: CASSGDATNEKLFF; CDR3 DNA: TGTGCCAGCTCGGGAGATGCAACTAATGAAAAACTGTTTTTT
D gene: -; J gene: TRBJ1-2; V gene: TRBV5-1; clone size: -; CDR3 length: 13; CDR3 protein: CASSTGLKDGYTF; CDR3 DNA: TGCGCCAGCAGCACCGGACTCAAGGATGGCTACACCTTC
D gene: TRBD2; J gene: TRBJ2-5; V gene: TRBV5-1; clone size: -; CDR3 length: 15; CDR3 protein: CASSTARLAEETQYF; CDR3 DNA: TGCGCCAGCAGCACAGCCCGACTAGCGGAAGAGACCCAGTACTTC
D gene: -; J gene: TRBJ2-3; V gene: TRBV28; clone size: -; CDR3 length: 16; CDR3 protein: CASSGTLVGGPFTQYF; CDR3 DNA: TGTGCCAGCAGTGGTACCCTGGTGGGAGGCCCGTTTACGCAGTATTTT
D gene: TRBD2; J gene: TRBJ2-6; V gene: TRBV2; clone size: -; CDR3 length: 16; CDR3 protein: CASSGPSGRVPNVLTF; CDR3 DNA: TGTGCCAGCAGTGGGCCTAGCGGGAGAGTACCCAACGTCCTGACTTTC
D gene: TRBD1; J gene: TRBJ2-1; V gene: TRBV7-8; clone size: -; CDR3 length: 15; CDR3 protein: CASSIKYRDSGEQFF; CDR3 DNA: TGTGCCAGCAGCATCAAGTACCGGGACAGCGGTGAGCAGTTCTTC
D gene: TRBD2; J gene: TRBJ2-5; V gene: TRBV27; clone size: -; CDR3 length: 16; CDR3 protein: CASSMIAGGGGETQYF; CDR3 DNA: TGTGCCAGCAGTATGATAGCGGGAGGCGGTGGAGAGACCCAGTACTTC
D gene: TRBD1; J gene: TRBJ2-2; V gene: TRBV4-1; clone size: -; CDR3 length: 16; CDR3 protein: CASSQAGTGATGELFF; CDR3 DNA: TGCGCCAGCAGCCAAGCTGGGACAGGGGCCACCGGGGAGCTGTTTTTT
D gene: -; J gene: TRBJ2-7; V gene: TRBV6-6; clone size: -; CDR3 length: 14; CDR3 protein: CASRPRVEGYEQYF; CDR3 DNA: TGTGCCAGCAGGCCCCGGGTTGAGGGCTACGAGCAGTACTTC
D gene: -; J gene: TRBJ2-1; V gene: TRBV7-8; clone size: -; CDR3 length: 17; CDR3 protein: CASSRPRVFHRDGEQFF; CDR3 DNA: TGTGCCAGCAGCCGCCCACGCGTATTCCACAGGGACGGGGAGCAGTTCTTC
D gene: -; J gene: TRBJ2-3; V gene: TRBV25-1; clone size: once; CDR3 length: 13; CDR3 protein: CASSDPLAVRQYF; CDR3 DNA: TGTGCCAGCAGTGATCCCTTAGCAGTTCGGCAGTATTTT
D gene: -; J gene: TRBJ2-6; V gene: TRBV6-1; clone size: -; CDR3 length: 19; CDR3 protein: CASSEIIGVHLSGANVLTF; CDR3 DNA: TGTGCCAGCAGTGAAATTATAGGGGTCCACCTCTCTGGGGCCAACGTCCTGACTTTC
D gene: -; J gene: TRBJ1-4; V gene: TRBV7-2; clone size: -; CDR3 length: 14; CDR3 protein: CASSRERTNEKLFF; CDR3 DNA: TGTGCCAGCAGCCGTGAGAGAACTAATGAAAAACTGTTTTTT
D gene: TRBD2; J gene: TRBJ2-7; V gene: TRBV5-6; clone size: -; CDR3 length: 15; CDR3 protein: CASSRTSGSLYEQYF; CDR3 DNA: TGTGCCAGCAGCCGGACTAGCGGGAGTTTATACGAGCAGTACTTC
D gene: -; J gene: TRBJ1-3; V gene: TRBV25-1; clone size: -; CDR3 length: 18; CDR3 protein: CASSEYIPDRFSGNTIYF; CDR3 DNA: TGTGCCAGCAGTGAATATATACCGGACAGATTCTCTGGAAACACCATATATTTT
D gene: -; J gene: TRBJ2-1; V gene: TRBV27; clone size: -; CDR3 length: 13; CDR3 protein: CASRSGSYNEQFF; CDR3 DNA: TGTGCCAGCAGGTCCGGGTCTTACAATGAGCAGTTCTTC
D gene: TRBD2; J gene: TRBJ2-5; V gene: TRBV4-3; clone size: -; CDR3 length: 14; CDR3 protein: CATGSGRTGGTQYF; CDR3 DNA: TGCGCCACTGGGTCCGGACGGACGGGGGGGACCCAGTACTTC
D gene: -; J gene: TRBJ2-7; V gene: TRBV5-1; clone size: -; CDR3 length: 14; CDR3 protein: CASSPTTTGYEQYF; CDR3 DNA: TGCGCCAGCAGCCCAACAACGACAGGCTACGAGCAGTACTTC
D gene: -; J gene: TRBJ1-1; V gene: TRBV18; clone size: -; CDR3 length: 13; CDR3 protein: CASSPGQYLEAFF; CDR3 DNA: TGTGCCAGCTCACCAGGACAGTACCTCGAAGCTTTCTTT
D gene: -; J gene: TRBJ1-5; V gene: TRBV7-2; clone size: -; CDR3 length: 15; CDR3 protein: CASSTDSAANQPQHF; CDR3 DNA: TGTGCCAGCAGCACGGACAGCGCGGCTAATCAGCCCCAGCATTTT
D gene: TRBD1; J gene: TRBJ2-3; V gene: TRBV7-2; clone size: -; CDR3 length: 17; CDR3 protein: CASSIQGQGTGADTQYF; CDR3 DNA: TGTGCCAGCAGCATCCAGGGACAGGGTACAGGGGCAGATACGCAGTATTTT
D gene: TRBD2; J gene: TRBJ2-5; V gene: TRBV5-1; clone size: -; CDR3 length: 16; CDR3 protein: CASSSRTSGSTETQYF; CDR3 DNA: TGCGCCAGCAGCTCCCGGACTAGCGGGAGTACCGAGACCCAGTACTTC
D gene: TRBD2; J gene: TRBJ2-5; V gene: TRBV27; clone size: -; CDR3 length: 16; CDR3 protein: CASSPRTSGGRETQYF; CDR3 DNA: TGTGCCAGCAGTCCCCGGACTAGCGGGGGCCGAGAGACCCAGTACTTC
D gene: TRBD1; J gene: TRBJ1-2; V gene: TRBV10-3; clone size: -; CDR3 length: 17; CDR3 protein: CAISTITLDRGNYGYTF; CDR3 DNA: TGTGCCATCAGCACAATAACCCTGGACAGGGGAAACTATGGCTACACCTTC
D gene: TRBD1; J gene: TRBJ2-2; V gene: TRBV2; clone size: few; CDR3 length: 13; CDR3 protein: CATQGGTTGELFF; CDR3 DNA: TGTGCCACCCAAGGGGGCACAACCGGGGAGCTGTTTTTT
D gene: -; J gene: TRBJ2-3; V gene: TRBV5-1; clone size: -; CDR3 length: 15; CDR3 protein: CASSLGQKVTDTQYF; CDR3 DNA: TGCGCCAGCAGCTTGGGACAAAAAGTCACAGATACGCAGTATTTT
D gene: TRBD2; J gene: TRBJ2-1; V gene: TRBV4-1; clone size: -; CDR3 length: 16; CDR3 protein: CASSQVGLAGLNEQFF; CDR3 DNA: TGCGCCAGCAGCCAAGTGGGACTAGCGGGATTGAATGAGCAGTTCTTC
D gene: -; J gene: TRBJ2-3; V gene: TRBV4-3; clone size: -; CDR3 length: 15; CDR3 protein: CASSQDGHSSYTQYF; CDR3 DNA: TGCGCCAGCAGCCAAGATGGACATAGCAGCTATACGCAGTATTTT
D gene: -; J gene: TRBJ2-1; V gene: TRBV7-3; clone size: -; CDR3 length: 13; CDR3 protein: CASSLTEANEQFF; CDR3 DNA: TGTGCCAGCAGCTTAACGGAGGCGAATGAGCAGTTCTTC